What follows are 9 T cell receptor beta chains derived from one specimen sequenced in a study of Ad26.COV2.S vaccination and SARS-CoV-2 variants. Documented treatment: around 19 received Ad26.COV2.S at low or high dose, single or two shots; five or six received placebo; per-sample allocation not given. Collection of samples fell on day 63 after the first vaccine or placebo injection. This table comes from immunoSEQ multiplex PCR, and its TCRdb copy is limited to in-frame clones, with some not included. This sample has about 460,000 clones, with roughly 87% found just once. The starting material was peripheral blood, obtained in a trial of Ad26.COV2.S vaccine versus placebo. The receptor set was obtained from a person between 18 and 60 years old who received the Ad26.COV2.S COVID-19 vaccine or a placebo.

The J gene is TRBJ2-7, the V gene TRBV6-5; D gene uncertain. V shed 8 bases and J shed 2 bases, with 13 bases lying between them. The germline V gene encodes CDR1 MNHEY and CDR2 SVGAGI. The CDR3 length is 13 residues. The CDR3 spells CASGSGSPYEQYF. CDR3 in DNA: TGTGCCAGCGGTAGTGGCAGTCCCTACGAGCAGTACTTC.

In its sample, this clone was seen once. The CDR3 protein is CASSPLVFSGGYTF. The CDR3 DNA follows: TGTGCCAGCAGTCCGCTAGTTTTCTCAGGTGGCTACACCTTC. The chain joins TRBV28 to TRBJ1-2; D not certain. CDR3 length: 14 amino acids. V lost 5 bases to trimming and J lost 7 bases, with 17 bases between them. Germline values: CDR1 MDHEN, CDR2 SYDVKM.

The chain uses TRBV28 and TRBJ1-2; the D is unclear. Germline CDR1 MDHEN, CDR2 SYDVKM. Between the trimmed V and J ends, which lost 7 bases and 0 bases, there was a span of 12 bases. The length of the CDR3 is 14 residues. The CDR3 sequence is CASNLTPSNYGYTF. The CDR3 region has the DNA TGTGCCAGCAATCTGACACCGTCTAACTATGGCTACACCTTC.

There are a few counts of this clone. V usage is TRBV19 and J usage is TRBJ1-5; TRBD1 might be the D (6 bases). Germline CDR1 LNHDA, CDR2 SQIVND (reference sequence). Deletions cut 2 bases from V and 0 bases from J, with 11 bases between. The CDR3 totals 16 residues. The CDR3 sequence is CASSIRQAYSNQPQHF. Written as DNA, the CDR3 is TGTGCCAGTAGTATAAGACAGGCCTATAGCAATCAGCCCCAGCATTTT. The full variable domain, completed using reference TRBV19 and TRBJ1-5, is DGGITQSPKYLFRKEGQNVTLSCEQNLNHDAMYWYRQDPGQGLRLIYYSQIVNDFQKGDIAEGYSVSREKKESFPLTVTSAQKNPTAFYLCASSIRQAYSNQPQHFGDGTRLSIL.

The gene calls are TRBV9 and TRBJ1-2; 9 bases are shared with TRBD1. Germline CDR1 reads SGDLS; CDR2 reads YYNGEE. J lost 0 bases, V lost 0 bases, and 3 bases had no gene match. The CDR3 runs to 16 residues. The CDR3 coding sequence is TGTGCCAGCAGCGTAGGACAGGGGGAAACTAACTATGGCTACACCTTC. It encodes CASSVGQGETNYGYTF.

V is TRBV18 and J is TRBJ1-5, with D possibly being TRBD1 (6 bases). CDR1 is KGHSH and CDR2 is LQKENI in the germline V gene. Trimming stripped 1 base from V and 1 base from J, with 20 bases between. The CDR3 runs 19 residues. The CDR3, as DNA: TGTGCCAGCTCACCACGTGCGTCGTTAGGGGGAGGAAGCAATCAGCCCCAGCATTTT. This codes for CASSPRASLGGGSNQPQHF.

The chain recombines TRBV6-5 with TRBJ2-2; D gene ambiguous. This CDR3 is 14 amino acids long. The germline V gene encodes CDR1 MNHEY and CDR2 SVGAGI. V was shortened by 6 bases and J by 8 bases, with 16 bases between the two germline ends. CDR3 sequence (DNA): TGTGCCAGCAGCCAACCGGCGAAACCTGGGGAGCTGTTTTTT. Its translation is CASSQPAKPGELFF.

V is TRBV28 and J is TRBJ1-2; D gene ambiguous. Deletions cut 8 bases from V and 4 bases from J, with 14 bases between. This CDR3 is 13 amino acids long. Germline loops: CDR1 MDHEN, CDR2 SYDVKM. CDR3 DNA: TGTGCCAGCCTCCGGGCAGGAATCTATGGCTACACCTTC. Its protein product is CASLRAGIYGYTF.

The chain joins TRBV18 to TRBJ1-4; 7 nucleotides agree with TRBD1. The germline CDR1 and CDR2 sequences are KGHSH and LQKENI. The length of the CDR3 is 13 residues. The trim removed 3 bases at V and 6 bases at J, leaving 1 base unmatched. The CDR3 nucleotides are TGTGCCAGCTCACCCGGACAGGATGAAAAACTGTTTTTT. Residues: CASSPGQDEKLFF. The full variable domain, rest sourced from reference TRBV18 and TRBJ1-4, is NAGVMQNPRHLVRRRGQEARLRCSPMKGHSHVYWYRQLPEEGLKFMVYLQKENIIDESGMPKERFSAEFPKEGPSILRIQQVVRGDSAAYFCASSPGQDEKLFFGSGTQLSVL.